The clone carrying this TCR beta chain has at least ten counts. Its antigen is unknown. Reverse transcription of all isolated RNA meant that expressed TCRB transcripts were sequenced. Sequenced naive, central memory and regulatory T cell samples produced an average of roughly 3.5 million reads. Assay used: immunoSEQ multiplex PCR; TCRdb lists only in-frame clones, some missing. The data hold about 370,000 clones, with roughly 9.8% observed a single time. The data belong to a study of beta chain features in type 1 diabetes. Study context: Patients shared similar age, gender and cell yields with healthy donors.

The CDR3 contains 16 residues. CDR1 SQVTM and CDR2 ANQGSEA come from the germline V gene. V dropped 7 bases and J dropped 7 bases, with 26 bases sitting between them. Overall study findings and caveats: Unsettled here was the matter of whether HLA type influences TCRB rearrangement. Shorter TCRB CDR3s, moderately but significantly so, were found in Type 1 diabetes patients in all four CD4+ subsets.

The sequenced sample consisted of central memory CD4+ T cells from blood. The rearrangement joins TRBV29-1 to TRBJ2-1; perhaps TRBD2 as D (5 bases). This receptor was obtained from a man in his thirties or forties with type 1 diabetes. CDR3 in amino acids: CSALSVSPGFGNEQFF. For the CDR3, the DNA is TGCAGCGCCCTTAGTGTTAGCCCGGGATTTGGGAATGAGCAGTTCTTC.